This section outlines one T cell receptor (beta chain) sequence together with its context. The sample is drawn from a study of regulatory T cells in long-lasting Graves disease. Sample time point: newly diagnosed GD, antithyroid drugs for less than 3 months. From RNA extracted from PBMCs, the TCR library was made. The V end was cut by 1 base, the J end by 5 bases, with 12 bases between. Germline-derived CDR1 and CDR2 are SNHLY and FYNNEI. The CDR3 covers 16 residues. Building of the TCR beta libraries involved iRepertoire HTBI primers and Arm-PCR of CDR3 regions. TCRdb used MiXCR to reprocess the multiplex PCR reads, holding one entry per CDR3 protein. The data contain 300,000 to 400,000 distinct CDR3 sequences, over 15% of them seen just once; the ten biggest clones take up about 27%. These data are also associated with another study on T cells in Graves' hyperthyroidism and ophthalmopathy. That publication notes: Pregnant or lactating patients were excluded, as were those with uncontrolled infection or other autoimmune disease. Prediction of ophthalmopathy progression came a median about 6 months pre-onset.

The V gene is TRBV2, the J gene TRBJ1-6; D is ambiguous. This TCR came from a man aged 40-49 years with Graves disease. The source was peripheral blood mononuclear cells (PBMCs), collected at new diagnosis, from a patient treated with antithyroid drugs. The CDR3 spells CASSEGRADNNSPLHF. Here the CDR3 DNA reads TGTGCCAGCAGTGAAGGGCGGGCGGATAATAATTCACCCCTCCACTTT.